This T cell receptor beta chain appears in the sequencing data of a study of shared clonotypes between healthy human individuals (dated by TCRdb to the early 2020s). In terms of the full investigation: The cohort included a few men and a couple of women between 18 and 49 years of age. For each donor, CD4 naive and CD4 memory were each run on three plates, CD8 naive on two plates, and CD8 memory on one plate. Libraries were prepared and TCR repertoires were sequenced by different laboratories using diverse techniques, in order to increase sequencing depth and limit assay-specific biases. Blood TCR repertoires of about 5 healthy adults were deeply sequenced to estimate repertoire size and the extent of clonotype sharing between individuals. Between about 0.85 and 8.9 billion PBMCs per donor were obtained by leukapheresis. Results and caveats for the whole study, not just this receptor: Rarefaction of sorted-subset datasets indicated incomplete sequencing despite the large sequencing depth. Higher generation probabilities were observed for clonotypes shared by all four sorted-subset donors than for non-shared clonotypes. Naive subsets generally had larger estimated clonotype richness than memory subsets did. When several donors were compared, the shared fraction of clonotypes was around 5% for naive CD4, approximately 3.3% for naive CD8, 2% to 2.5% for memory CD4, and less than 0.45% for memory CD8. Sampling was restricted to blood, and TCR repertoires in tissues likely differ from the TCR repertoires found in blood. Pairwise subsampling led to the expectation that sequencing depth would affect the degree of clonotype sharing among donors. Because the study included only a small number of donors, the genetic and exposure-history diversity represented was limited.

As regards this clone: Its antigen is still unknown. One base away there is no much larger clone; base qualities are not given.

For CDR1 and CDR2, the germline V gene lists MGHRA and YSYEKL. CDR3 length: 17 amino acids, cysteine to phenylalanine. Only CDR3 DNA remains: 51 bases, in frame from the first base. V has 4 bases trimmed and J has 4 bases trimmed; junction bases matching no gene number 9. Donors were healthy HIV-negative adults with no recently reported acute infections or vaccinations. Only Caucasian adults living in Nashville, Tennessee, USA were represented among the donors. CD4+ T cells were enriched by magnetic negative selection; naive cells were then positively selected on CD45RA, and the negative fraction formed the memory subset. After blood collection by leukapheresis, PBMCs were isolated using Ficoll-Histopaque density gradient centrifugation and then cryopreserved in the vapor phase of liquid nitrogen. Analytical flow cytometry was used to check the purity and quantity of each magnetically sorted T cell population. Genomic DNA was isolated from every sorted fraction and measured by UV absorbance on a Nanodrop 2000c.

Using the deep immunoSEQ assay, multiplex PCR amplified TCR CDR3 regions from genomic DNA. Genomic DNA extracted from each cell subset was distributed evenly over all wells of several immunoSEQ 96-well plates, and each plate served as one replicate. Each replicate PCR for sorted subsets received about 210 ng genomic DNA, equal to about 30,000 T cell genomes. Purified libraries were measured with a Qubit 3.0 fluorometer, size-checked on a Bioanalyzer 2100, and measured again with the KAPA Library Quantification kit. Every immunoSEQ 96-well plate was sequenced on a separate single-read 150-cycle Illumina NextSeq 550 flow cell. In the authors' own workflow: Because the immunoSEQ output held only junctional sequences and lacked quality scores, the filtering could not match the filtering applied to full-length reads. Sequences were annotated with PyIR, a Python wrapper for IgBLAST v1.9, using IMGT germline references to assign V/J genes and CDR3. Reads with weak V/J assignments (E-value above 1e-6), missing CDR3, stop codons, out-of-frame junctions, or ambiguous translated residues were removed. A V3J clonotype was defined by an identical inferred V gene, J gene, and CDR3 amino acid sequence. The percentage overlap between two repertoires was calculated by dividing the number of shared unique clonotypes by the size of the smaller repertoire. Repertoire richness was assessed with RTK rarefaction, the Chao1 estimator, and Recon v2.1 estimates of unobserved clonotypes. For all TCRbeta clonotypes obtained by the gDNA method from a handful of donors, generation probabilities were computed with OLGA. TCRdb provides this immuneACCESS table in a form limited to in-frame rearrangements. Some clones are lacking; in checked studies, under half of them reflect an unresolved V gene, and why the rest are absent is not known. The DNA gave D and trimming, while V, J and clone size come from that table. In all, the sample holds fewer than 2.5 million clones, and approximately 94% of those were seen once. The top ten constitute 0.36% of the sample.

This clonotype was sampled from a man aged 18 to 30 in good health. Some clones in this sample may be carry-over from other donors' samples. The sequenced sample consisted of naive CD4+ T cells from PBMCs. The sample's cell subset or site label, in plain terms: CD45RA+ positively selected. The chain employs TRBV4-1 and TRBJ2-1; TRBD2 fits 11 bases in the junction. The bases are TGCGCCAGCAGCCCGTTGACTAGCGGGAAACGATACAATGAGCAGTTCTTC. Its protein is CASSPLTSGKRYNEQFF.